Ten or more counts support the clone carrying this TCR beta chain. Its antigen is currently unknown. The data were obtained in a study of T cell repertoires in cytomegalovirus infection. Findings of the study overall: The ex vivo response was dominated by HLA-C-restricted CMV-specific TCR beta clonotypes. Totalled public TCR beta family frequency picked out people who carried CMV plus the relevant HLA.

Per germline, CDR1 SGHVS and CDR2 FQNEAQ. This CDR3 spans 19 amino acids. V was clipped by 5 bases and J by 2 bases; unmatched bases: 18. MiXCR, applied by TCRdb to the reads, yields one record per CDR3 protein. The table has hundreds of thousands of distinct CDR3 sequences, approximately 10% seen once. Specimen: PBMCs. The source is a human donor in good health (CMV status not recorded). Some clones in this sample may be carry-over from other donors' samples. The rearrangement joins TRBV7-8 to TRBJ2-5, with 9 bases that match TRBD2. DNA of the CDR3: TGTGCCAGCAGCCTCCCCCCGGGGCTAGCGGGGAGCCGACAAGAGACCCAGTACTTC. It yields the protein CASSLPPGLAGSRQETQYF.